A single T cell receptor (beta chain) is shown here with its context. No antigen is known for it. The CDR3 runs to 15 residues. Germline CDR1 is SGHNT and CDR2 is YYREEE (reference sequence). The junction had 5 bases not matched to a gene; V was cut back by 0 bases and J by 3 bases. This record comes from a study of cytomegalovirus exposure and HLA in healthy donors. In the study overall: The Caucasian-associated ancestry cluster contained roughly four fifths of the approximately 400 genotyped donors.

Regarding the study as a whole: Rarity characterized most TCR sequences, yet some public TCRs appeared in many donors. TCR beta V segments were, for the most part, productive about 87% or about 30% of the time in an earlier analysis. V- and J-gene trimming of TCR beta was linked (in a later analysis) to a missense DCLRE1C variant.

PCR was performed using 60 Vbeta and 13 Jbeta primers. Produced via immunoSEQ multiplex PCR; TCRdb's table is partial and in-frame only. The table shows 200,000 or so clones, with roughly 83% occurring only once. The rearrangement links TRBV5-4 to TRBJ2-5; TRBD2 matches 7 bases. The sequence was collected from a boy aged 5-17 years in good health and CMV-seronegative. The specimen was PBMCs. For the CDR3, the DNA is TGTGCCAGCAGCTTGGTGGGAGGGCCAGAAGAGACCCAGTACTTC. It specifies CASSLVGGPEETQYF. Using reference TRBV5-4 and TRBJ2-5 for the parts outside the CDR3, the full variable domain is ETGVTQSPTHLIKTRGQQVTLRCSSQSGHNTVSWYQQALGQGPQFIFQYYREEENGRGNFPPRFSGLQFPNYSSELNVNALELDDSALYLCASSLVGGPEETQYFGPGTRLLVL.